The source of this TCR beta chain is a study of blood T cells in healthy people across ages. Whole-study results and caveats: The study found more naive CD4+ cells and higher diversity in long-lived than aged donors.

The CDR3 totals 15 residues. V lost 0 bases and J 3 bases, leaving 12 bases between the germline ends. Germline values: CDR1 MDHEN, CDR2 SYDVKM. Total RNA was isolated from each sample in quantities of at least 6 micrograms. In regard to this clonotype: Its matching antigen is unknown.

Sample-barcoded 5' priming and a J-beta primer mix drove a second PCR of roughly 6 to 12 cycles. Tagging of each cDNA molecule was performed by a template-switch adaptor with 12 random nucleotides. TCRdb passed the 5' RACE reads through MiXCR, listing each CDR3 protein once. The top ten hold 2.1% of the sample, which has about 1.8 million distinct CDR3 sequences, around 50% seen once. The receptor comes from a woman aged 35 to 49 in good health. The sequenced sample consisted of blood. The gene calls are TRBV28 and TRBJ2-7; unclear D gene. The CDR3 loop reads CASSLWGGPNYEQYF. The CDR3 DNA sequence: TGTGCCAGCAGTTTATGGGGTGGTCCCAACTACGAGCAGTACTTC.